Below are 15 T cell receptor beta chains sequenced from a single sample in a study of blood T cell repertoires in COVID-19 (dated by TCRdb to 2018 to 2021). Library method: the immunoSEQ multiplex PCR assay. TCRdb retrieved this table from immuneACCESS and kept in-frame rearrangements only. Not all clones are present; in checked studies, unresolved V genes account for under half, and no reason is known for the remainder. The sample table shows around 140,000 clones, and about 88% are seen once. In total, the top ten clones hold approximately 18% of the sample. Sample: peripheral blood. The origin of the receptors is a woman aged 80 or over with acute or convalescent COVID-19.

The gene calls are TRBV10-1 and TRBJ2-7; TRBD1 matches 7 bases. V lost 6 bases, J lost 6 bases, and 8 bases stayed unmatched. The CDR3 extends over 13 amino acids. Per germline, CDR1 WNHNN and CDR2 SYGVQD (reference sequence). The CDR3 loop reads CASSLTGESEQYF. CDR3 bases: TGCGCCAGCAGCTTAACAGGGGAGAGCGAGCAGTACTTC.

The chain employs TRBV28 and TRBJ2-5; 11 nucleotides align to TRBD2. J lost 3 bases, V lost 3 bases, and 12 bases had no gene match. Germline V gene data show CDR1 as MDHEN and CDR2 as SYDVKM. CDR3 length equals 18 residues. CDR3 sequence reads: CASSFALGSGLAEETQYF. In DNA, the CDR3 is TGTGCCAGCAGTTTCGCACTCGGCTCGGGACTAGCGGAAGAGACCCAGTACTTC.

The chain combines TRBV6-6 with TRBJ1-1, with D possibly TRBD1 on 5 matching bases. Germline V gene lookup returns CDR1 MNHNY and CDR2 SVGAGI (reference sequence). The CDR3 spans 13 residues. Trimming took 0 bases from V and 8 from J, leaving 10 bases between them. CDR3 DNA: TGTGCCAGCAGTTACTCTGGGGGGTCCGAAGCTTTCTTT. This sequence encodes CASSYSGGSEAFF.

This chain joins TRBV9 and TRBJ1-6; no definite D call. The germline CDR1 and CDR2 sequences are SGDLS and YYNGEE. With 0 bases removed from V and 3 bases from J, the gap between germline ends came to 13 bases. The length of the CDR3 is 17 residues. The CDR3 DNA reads TGTGCCAGCAGCGTAGCAGGTGTTGTGGGCTATAATTCACCCCTCCACTTT. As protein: CASSVAGVVGYNSPLHF.

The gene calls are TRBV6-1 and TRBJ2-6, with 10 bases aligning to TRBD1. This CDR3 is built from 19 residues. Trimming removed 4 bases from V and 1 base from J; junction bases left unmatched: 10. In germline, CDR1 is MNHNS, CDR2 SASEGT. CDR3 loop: CASSGLTGGYRSGANVLTF. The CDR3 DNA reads TGTGCCAGCAGTGGACTGACAGGGGGCTATAGATCTGGGGCCAACGTCCTGACTTTC.

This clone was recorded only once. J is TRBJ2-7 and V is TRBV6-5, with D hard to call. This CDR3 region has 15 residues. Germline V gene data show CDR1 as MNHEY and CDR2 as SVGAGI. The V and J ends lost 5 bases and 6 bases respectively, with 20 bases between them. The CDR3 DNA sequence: TGTGCCAGCAGTACGTCTTTGCGGTTCTATTCCGAGCAGTACTTC. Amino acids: CASSTSLRFYSEQYF.

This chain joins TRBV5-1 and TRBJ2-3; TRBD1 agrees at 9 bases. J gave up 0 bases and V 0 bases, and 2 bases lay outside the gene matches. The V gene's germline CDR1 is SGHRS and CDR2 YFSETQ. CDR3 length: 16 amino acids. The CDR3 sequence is CASSLDGQGSTDTQYF. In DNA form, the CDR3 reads TGCGCCAGCAGCTTGGACGGACAGGGGAGCACAGATACGCAGTATTTT.

The DNA for the CDR3 is TGTGCCAGCAGTGGTTGGCGGACAGGGGACGGGGTGAATGAGCAGTTCTTC. Protein product: CASSGWRTGDGVNEQFF. The J gene is TRBJ2-1, the V gene TRBV6-1, with 9 bases aligning to TRBD1. CDR1 and CDR2 from the germline V gene are MNHNS and SASEGT. This CDR3 is built from 17 residues. Trimming took 4 bases from V and 7 from J; bases not matched to a gene: 14.

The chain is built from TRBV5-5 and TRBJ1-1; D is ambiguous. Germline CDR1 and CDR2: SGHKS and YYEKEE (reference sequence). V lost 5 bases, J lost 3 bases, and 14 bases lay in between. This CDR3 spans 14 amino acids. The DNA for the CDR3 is TGTGCCAGCAGACTCCTAGTGATAGACACTGAAGCTTTCTTT. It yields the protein CASRLLVIDTEAFF.

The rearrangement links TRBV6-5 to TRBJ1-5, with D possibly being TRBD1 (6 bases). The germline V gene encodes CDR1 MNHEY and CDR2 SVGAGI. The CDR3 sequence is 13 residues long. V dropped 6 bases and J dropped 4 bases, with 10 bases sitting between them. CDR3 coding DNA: TGTGCCAGCAGGCCCGACAGGAATCAGCCCCAGCATTTT. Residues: CASRPDRNQPQHF.

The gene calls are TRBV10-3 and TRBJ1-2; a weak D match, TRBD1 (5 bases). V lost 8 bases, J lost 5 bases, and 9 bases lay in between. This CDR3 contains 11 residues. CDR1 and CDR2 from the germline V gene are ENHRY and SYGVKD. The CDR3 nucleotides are TGTGCCATCGGGGCGCGGTATGGCTACACCTTC. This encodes CAIGARYGYTF.

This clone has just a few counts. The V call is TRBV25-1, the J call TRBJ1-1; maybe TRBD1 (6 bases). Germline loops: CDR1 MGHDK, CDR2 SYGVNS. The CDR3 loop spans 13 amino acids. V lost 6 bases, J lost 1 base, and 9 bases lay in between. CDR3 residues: CASRRTENTEAFF. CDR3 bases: TGTGCCAGCAGACGGACAGAGAACACTGAAGCTTTCTTT.

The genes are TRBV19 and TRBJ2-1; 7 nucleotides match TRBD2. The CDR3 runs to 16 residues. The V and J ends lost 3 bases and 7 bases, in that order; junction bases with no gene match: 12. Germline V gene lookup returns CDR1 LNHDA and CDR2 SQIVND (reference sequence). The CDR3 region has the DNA TGTGCCAGTAGTATCCTAGCTGGGGGAGGGCGGAATGAGCAGTTCTTC. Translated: CASSILAGGGRNEQFF.

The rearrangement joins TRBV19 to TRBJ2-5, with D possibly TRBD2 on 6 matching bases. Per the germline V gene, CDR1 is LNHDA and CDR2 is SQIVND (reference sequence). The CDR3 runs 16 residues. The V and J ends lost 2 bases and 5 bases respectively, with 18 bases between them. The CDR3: CASSISWRGSRETQYF. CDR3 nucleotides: TGTGCCAGTAGTATAAGTTGGAGGGGCTCTCGGGAGACCCAGTACTTC. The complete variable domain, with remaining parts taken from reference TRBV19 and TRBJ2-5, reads DGGITQSPKYLFRKEGQNVTLSCEQNLNHDAMYWYRQDPGQGLRLIYYSQIVNDFQKGDIAEGYSVSREKKESFPLTVTSAQKNPTAFYLCASSISWRGSRETQYFGPGTRLLVL.

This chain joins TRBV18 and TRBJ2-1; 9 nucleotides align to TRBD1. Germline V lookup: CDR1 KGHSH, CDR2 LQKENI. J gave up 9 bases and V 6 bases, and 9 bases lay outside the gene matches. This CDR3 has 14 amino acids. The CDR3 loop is CASSRDRVSGEQFF. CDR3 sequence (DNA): TGTGCCAGCTCCCGGGACAGGGTTAGTGGTGAGCAGTTCTTC. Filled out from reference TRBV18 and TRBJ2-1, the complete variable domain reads NAGVMQNPRHLVRRRGQEARLRCSPMKGHSHVYWYRQLPEEGLKFMVYLQKENIIDESGMPKERFSAEFPKEGPSILRIQQVVRGDSAAYFCASSRDRVSGEQFFGPGTRLTVL.